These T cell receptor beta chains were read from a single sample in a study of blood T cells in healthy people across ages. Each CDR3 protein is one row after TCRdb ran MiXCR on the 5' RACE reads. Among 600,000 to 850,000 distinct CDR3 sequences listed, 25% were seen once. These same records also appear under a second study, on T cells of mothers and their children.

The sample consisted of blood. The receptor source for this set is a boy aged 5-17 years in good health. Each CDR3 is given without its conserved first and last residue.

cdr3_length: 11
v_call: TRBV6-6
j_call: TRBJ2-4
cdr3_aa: AMREGSKNIQY

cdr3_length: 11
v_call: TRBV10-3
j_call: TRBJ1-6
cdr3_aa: AIRTGAESPLH

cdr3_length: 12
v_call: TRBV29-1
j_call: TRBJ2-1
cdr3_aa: SVVGQGWINEQF

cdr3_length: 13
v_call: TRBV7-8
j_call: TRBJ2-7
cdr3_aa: ASSSLRDRVDEQY

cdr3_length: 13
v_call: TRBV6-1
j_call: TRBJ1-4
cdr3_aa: ASRASPSTNEKLF

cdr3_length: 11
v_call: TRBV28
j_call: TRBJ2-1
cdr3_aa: ASSLSDWRGEY

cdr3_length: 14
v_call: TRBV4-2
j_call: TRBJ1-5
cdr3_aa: ASSQAGQGTDQPQH

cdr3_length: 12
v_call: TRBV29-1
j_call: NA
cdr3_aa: SVQIGTAPYEQY

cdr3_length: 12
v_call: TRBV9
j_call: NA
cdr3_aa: ASSGTGGRNEQY

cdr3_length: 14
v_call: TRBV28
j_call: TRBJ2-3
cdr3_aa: ASSLWIAGASDTQY